A selection of T cell receptor beta chains follows, all from one sample in a study of post-analysis software for immune sequencing data. A single record per CDR3 protein comes from TCRdb applying MiXCR to the PCR reads. The table records some 450,000 distinct CDR3 sequences, less than 45% of them present only once. What was sequenced was blood. Source of these receptors: a girl aged 10-17 years with multiple sclerosis. CDR3s include the opening cysteine and the closing phenylalanine or tryptophan. D genes are given only for firm matches. Clone size is not always given. Where it is, it says once, few, many or a class for expanded clones.

CDR3 protein,CDR3 DNA,D gene,clone size,J gene,V gene
CASSPRRVHSSSYEQYF,TGTGCCAGCAGCCCGAGGAGGGTACACTCGAGCTCCTACGAGCAGTACTTC,.,.,TRBJ2-7,TRBV3-1
CASSVVSTDTQYF,TGTGCCAGCAGCGTCGTTAGCACAGATACGCAGTATTTT,.,.,TRBJ2-3,TRBV9
CASGVGLAASTDTQYF,TGTGCCAGCGGTGTCGGACTAGCGGCTAGCACAGATACGCAGTATTTT,TRBD2,.,TRBJ2-3,TRBV6-6
CASSPSGKVGIQYF,TGTGCCAGCAGCCCAAGCGGTAAGGTTGGCATTCAGTACTTC,.,few,TRBJ2-4,TRBV5-6
CASSPTGGYTEAFF,TGTGCCAGCAGCCCGACAGGGGGCTATACTGAAGCTTTCTTT,TRBD1,.,TRBJ1-1,TRBV14
CASSHRLAHYEQYF,TGTGCCAGCAGCCACAGACTAGCGCACTACGAGCAGTACTTC,TRBD2,.,TRBJ2-7,TRBV7-8
CASSLDSGTAGEEQFF,TGCGCCAGCAGCTTGGACTCCGGGACAGCTGGCGAGGAGCAGTTCTTC,TRBD1,few,TRBJ2-1,TRBV5-1
CASSRLAGYEQFF,TGTGCCAGCAGTAGACTAGCTGGCTATGAGCAGTTCTTC,TRBD2,.,TRBJ2-1,TRBV27
CASSQDRAGGSYEQYF,TGCGCCAGCAGCCAAGATCGGGCAGGGGGCTCCTACGAGCAGTACTTC,TRBD1,few,TRBJ2-7,TRBV4-1
CATSERTGSNSGANVLTF,TGTGCCACCAGCGAGAGGACAGGGTCGAACTCTGGGGCCAACGTCCTGACTTTC,TRBD1,.,TRBJ2-6,TRBV24-1
CASSSSNEQFF,TGTGCCAGCAGCTCAAGCAATGAGCAGTTCTTC,.,few,TRBJ2-1,TRBV7-3
CSARAGGDQPQHF,TGCAGTGCTAGAGCAGGGGGCGATCAGCCCCAGCATTTT,TRBD1,.,TRBJ1-5,TRBV20-1
CASSWGDRGNSPLHF,TGTGCCAGCAGTTGGGGGGATCGGGGTAATTCACCCCTCCACTTT,.,.,TRBJ1-6,TRBV28
CASTPTQSSYNEQYF,TGCGCCAGCACTCCGACACAGAGCTCCTACAACGAGCAGTACTTC,.,.,TRBJ2-7,TRBV4-1
CASSQGQGDIQYF,TGTGCCAGCAGCCAGGGACAAGGCGACATTCAGTACTTC,.,once,TRBJ2-4,TRBV7-2